Sequencing of this TCR beta chain was carried out in a study of cytomegalovirus exposure and HLA in healthy donors. Study-wide context: A prior study identified 90 million to 120 million unique TCR beta sequences from roughly 180 million T cells. Findings and caveats of the study: V- and J-gene trimming of TCR beta was linked (in a later analysis) to a missense DCLRE1C variant. In most subjects, TCR beta sequences reportedly gave accurate predictions of HLA-A and HLA-B alleles.

V was clipped by 4 bases and J by 5 bases, with 8 bases between them. Looked up from germline, CDR1 is SNHLY and CDR2 is FYNNEI. CDR3 length: 12 residues. The PCR ran on 60 Vbeta and 13 Jbeta primers. Authors' analysis steps: In a later analysis, some 11 million of some 80 million unique beta chains occurred in at least two donors. Profiled with immunoSEQ multiplex PCR; TCRdb holds only in-frame clones, not every one. The V and J calls and clone size are taken from that table; D and trimming were inferred from the DNA. The table has about 140,000 clones, around four fifths seen once. Note on this clone: What it binds is unknown.

The sequence was obtained from a male donor in good health and CMV-seronegative. Sequencing was performed on PBMCs. The V and J genes are TRBV2 and TRBJ1-2; D gene uncertain. CDR3 sequence: CASSVREYGYTF. DNA for the CDR3: TGTGCCAGCAGTGTTAGAGAGTATGGCTACACCTTC.